A selection of T cell receptor beta chains follows, all from one sample in a study of blood T cell repertoires in COVID-19. Libraries were prepared by immunoSEQ multiplex PCR; TCRdb keeps only in-frame clonotypes and omits some of them. The sample has over 300,000 clones; 89% are singletons. What was sequenced was peripheral blood. The receptors shown here come from a man between 18 and 29 years old who had recovered from COVID-19. Each CDR3 is given with its conserved first and last residue. The D gene is left open where the match is weak. Clone size is stated in some rows and not others, as once, few, many or a class when expanded.

CDR3 DNA	CDR3 protein	V gene	J gene	clone size	D gene
TGTGCCAGCAGCTCCTCCGTAGGACCCGAGGGAGAAAAACTGTTTTTT	CASSSSVGPEGEKLFF	TRBV11-2	TRBJ1-4	NA	NA
TGTGCCAGCAGCAATAGCGGGAGTCAGGATACGCAGTATTTT	CASSNSGSQDTQYF	TRBV5-4	TRBJ2-3	NA	TRBD2
TGCGCCAGCAGCCAACCCACAACTAATGAAAAACTGTTTTTT	CASSQPTTNEKLFF	TRBV4-1	TRBJ1-4	NA	NA
TGTGCCAGCAGCCCGGGACAGCAAGAGACCCAGTACTTC	CASSPGQQETQYF	TRBV12-3/TRBV12-4	TRBJ2-5	NA	TRBD1
TGTGCCAGCAGCTTAGAGAGCGGGAGTAATGAGCAGTTCTTC	CASSLESGSNEQFF	TRBV11-3	TRBJ2-1	once	TRBD2
TGTGCCAGCAGTTACTTGACAGCCCGCTCTGGAAACACCATATATTTT	CASSYLTARSGNTIYF	TRBV6-2/TRBV6-3	TRBJ1-3	NA	NA
TGTGCCAGCAGCTTAGCCGGCGGGACTCCCGGGGGGCAGTTCTTC	CASSLAGGTPGGQFF	TRBV7-9	TRBJ2-1	once	NA
TGTGCCATCAGTTCCGGACTAGCGGGTTCCTACAATGAGCAGTTCTTC	CAISSGLAGSYNEQFF	TRBV10-3	TRBJ2-1	NA	TRBD2
TGTGCCAGCAGCCTAAGCGGACAGCTCCCCAATGAGCAGTTCTTC	CASSLSGQLPNEQFF	TRBV11-2	TRBJ2-1	NA	NA
TGTGCCAGTAGTATTCTGAATGTAGGACTAGCGGATAGAAGGAATGAGCAGTTCTTC	CASSILNVGLADRRNEQFF	TRBV19	TRBJ2-1	NA	TRBD2
TGTGCCACCCAGTCTCGGGACAGAAGTCCCGTGAACACTGAAGCTTTCTTT	CATQSRDRSPVNTEAFF	TRBV3-1/TRBV3-2	TRBJ1-1	NA	TRBD1
TGCAGTGCTCCCCATTTGACTGAAGCTTTCTTT	CSAPHLTEAFF	TRBV20-1	TRBJ1-1	NA	NA
TGTGCCAGCAGTCCCACACAGGGCTACGAGCAGTACTTC	CASSPTQGYEQYF	TRBV27	TRBJ2-7	NA	NA
TGTGCCAGCAGTGAGAGCTCCTGGAACACCGGGGAGCTGTTTTTT	CASSESSWNTGELFF	TRBV6-1	TRBJ2-2	NA	NA
TGTGCCACCCGGACAGGAGTGTATAATTCACCCCTCCACTTT	CATRTGVYNSPLHF	TRBV19	TRBJ1-6	NA	TRBD1
TGTGCCAGCAGTCCGGGGGGGAGGAAAGAAAAACTGTTTTTT	CASSPGGRKEKLFF	TRBV27	TRBJ1-4	NA	NA
TGTGCCAGTAGTATCCAGGGAGGAGTGGGGACCCAGTACTTC	CASSIQGGVGTQYF	TRBV19	TRBJ2-5	NA	NA
TGTGCCAGCAGCTTCCGACTAGCGGGAGCAGCAGATACGCAGTATTTT	CASSFRLAGAADTQYF	TRBV7-2	TRBJ2-3	NA	TRBD2
TGTGCCAGTGCCCATAACATGGACACTGAAGCTTTCTTT	CASAHNMDTEAFF	TRBV19	TRBJ1-1	NA	NA
TGTGCCAGCAGCGTAGTCGGGAGTGGCACAGATACGCAGTATTTT	CASSVVGSGTDTQYF	TRBV9	TRBJ2-3	NA	NA
TGTGCCAGTAGGATGGGTCAGGGGAGCCCCGGGGAGCTGTTTTTT	CASRMGQGSPGELFF	TRBV19	TRBJ2-2	NA	NA
TGTGCCAGCAGTCCCGTGGGGGGAATGAACACTGAAGCTTTCTTT	CASSPVGGMNTEAFF	TRBV7-9	TRBJ1-1	NA	NA
TGCGCCAGCAGTGAGCCCATGGGACTCCTCAATGAGCAGTTCTTC	CASSEPMGLLNEQFF	TRBV10-2	TRBJ2-1	NA	NA
TGTGCCATCAGCGCCGGCGGACAGGGAGGGAACACTGAAGCTTTCTTT	CAISAGGQGGNTEAFF	TRBV10-3	TRBJ1-1	NA	TRBD1
TGTGCCAGCAGCTTAGACGGGTCGGACACTGAAGCTTTCTTT	CASSLDGSDTEAFF	TRBV11-3	TRBJ1-1	NA	NA
TGTGCCAGTAGGCCCGGGACAGGGATGGGTCAGCCCCAGCATTTT	CASRPGTGMGQPQHF	TRBV19	TRBJ1-5	NA	TRBD1
TGTGCCAGCAGCTCGAGCCCCTCCCCGACAGGGGGCTATGGGCAGTACTTC	CASSSSPSPTGGYGQYF	TRBV7-9	TRBJ2-7	NA	TRBD1
TGTGCCAGCAGCGTCGAGGGACAGAGCTCCTACGAGCAGTACTTC	CASSVEGQSSYEQYF	TRBV9	TRBJ2-7	NA	TRBD1
TGCAGTGCTAGTAACGGAGGGCAGGTTAATCAGCCCCAGCATTTT	CSASNGGQVNQPQHF	TRBV20-1	TRBJ1-5	NA	NA
TGCGCCAGCAGGCTGGACAGCCACAATGAGCAGTTCTTC	CASRLDSHNEQFF	TRBV5-1	TRBJ2-1	NA	NA
TGTGCCAGCTCCACCGGGGATAACTATGGCTACACCTTC	CASSTGDNYGYTF	TRBV18	TRBJ1-2	NA	NA
TGTGCCAGCAGTTACGCGGGGCCGAACACTGAAGCTTTCTTT	CASSYAGPNTEAFF	TRBV6-5	TRBJ1-1	NA	NA
TGCGCCAGCAGCTTGGCGGGGACTAGCGGGATTGGAGAGACCCAGTACTTC	CASSLAGTSGIGETQYF	TRBV5-1	TRBJ2-5	NA	TRBD2